This T cell receptor beta chain was identified during a study of breast tumors, draining lymph nodes, adjacent tissues. Samples came from axillary lymph nodes draining the breast cancer. MiXCR, run by TCRdb on the multiplex PCR reads, gives a single entry per CDR3 protein. The sample carries 150,000 to 200,000 distinct CDR3 sequences, over 25% recorded once. V was shortened by 1 base and J by 3 bases, with 7 bases between the two germline ends. Germline V gene sequence: CDR1 SGHKS, CDR2 YYEKEE (reference sequence). This CDR3 region has 13 residues. This clonotype was recorded many times. The sequencing sample was made of axillary lymph node tissue. This sequence was found in a female donor with breast cancer. Some clones in this sample may be carry-over from other donors' samples. V gene TRBV5-5 combines with J gene TRBJ1-2; D is uncertain. In nucleotides, the CDR3 is TGTGCCAGCAGCTTGTCTGGGGACTATGGCTACACCTTC. Translation gives CASSLSGDYGYTF.